The count of the clone carrying this TCR beta chain is one. What it binds is not known. One end of the junction fails to match germline, which may point to a read error. CDR3 length: 14 residues. Germline CDR1 is SGHNT and CDR2 is YENEEA. Co-extraction of both nucleic acids (RNA and DNA) used roughly 19-33 mg of unsorted bulk tissue. The patients lived with chronic HBV infection and had not yet received any treatment. The data belong to a study of tumor-infiltrating lymphocytes in primary liver carcinoma. Notes on the study in general: Merely some 8-25% of top clones spanned all five tumor regions.

Researchers generated TCR beta cDNA from roughly 510 ng of total RNA, relying on a constant-region primer. It was through three nested multiplex PCR rounds of slightly modified ARM-PCR that TCR beta libraries arose. TRBV1-TRBV30 forward primers paired with a C-beta reverse primer drove the first two PCR rounds, about 10 cycles each. TCRdb re-derived calls from the multiplex PCR reads in MiXCR, one entry per CDR3 protein. The table records about 210,000 distinct CDR3 sequences, just under 85% of them present only once. The chain is built from TRBV11-3 and TRBJ2-2; D call uncertain. Sequenced input: tumor tissue from primary liver carcinoma. The TCR was taken from a man aged 40-50 years with primary liver carcinoma and hepatitis B virus infection. DNA of the CDR3: TGTGCCAGTAGCTTAAACGCGAACATCAGGGAGCTGTTTTTT. This gives the protein CASSLNANIRELFF.